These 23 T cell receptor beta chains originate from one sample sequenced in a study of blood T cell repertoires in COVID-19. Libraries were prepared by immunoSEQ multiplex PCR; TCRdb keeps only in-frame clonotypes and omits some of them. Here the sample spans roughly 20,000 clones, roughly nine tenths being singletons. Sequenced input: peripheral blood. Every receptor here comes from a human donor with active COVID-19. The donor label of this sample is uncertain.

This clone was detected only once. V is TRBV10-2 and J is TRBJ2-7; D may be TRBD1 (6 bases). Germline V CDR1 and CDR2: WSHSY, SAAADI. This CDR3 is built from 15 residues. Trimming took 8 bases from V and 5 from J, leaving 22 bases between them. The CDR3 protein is CASRRTASLGNEQYF. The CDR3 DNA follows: TGCGCCAGCCGTAGGACAGCCTCCTTGGGGAACGAGCAGTACTTC.

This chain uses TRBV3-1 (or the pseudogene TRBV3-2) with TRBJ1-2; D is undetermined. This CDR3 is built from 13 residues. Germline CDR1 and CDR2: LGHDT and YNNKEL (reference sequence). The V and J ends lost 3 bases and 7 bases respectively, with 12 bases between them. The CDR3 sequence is CASSQPRGGGYTF. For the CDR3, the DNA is TGTGCCAGCAGCCAGCCCCGGGGAGGTGGCTACACCTTC.

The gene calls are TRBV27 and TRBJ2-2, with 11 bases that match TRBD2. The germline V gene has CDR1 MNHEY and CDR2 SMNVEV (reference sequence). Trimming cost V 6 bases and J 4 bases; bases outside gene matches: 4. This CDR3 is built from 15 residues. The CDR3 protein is CASSPGLAVTGELFF. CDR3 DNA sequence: TGTGCCAGCAGCCCGGGACTAGCGGTCACCGGGGAGCTGTTTTTT.

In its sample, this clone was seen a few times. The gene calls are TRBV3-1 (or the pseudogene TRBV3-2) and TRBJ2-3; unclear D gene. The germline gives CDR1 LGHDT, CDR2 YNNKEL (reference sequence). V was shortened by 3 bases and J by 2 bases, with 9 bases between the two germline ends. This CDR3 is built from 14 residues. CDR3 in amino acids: CASSQGPLTDTQYF. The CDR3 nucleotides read TGTGCCAGCAGCCAGGGCCCCCTCACAGATACGCAGTATTTT.

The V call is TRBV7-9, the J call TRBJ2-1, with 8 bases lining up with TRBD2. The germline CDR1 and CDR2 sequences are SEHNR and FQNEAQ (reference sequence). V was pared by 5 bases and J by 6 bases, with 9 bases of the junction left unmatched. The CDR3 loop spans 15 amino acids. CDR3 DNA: TGTGCCAGCAGCCTACAGCGGGAGAAGGCCAATGAGCAGTTCTTC. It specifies CASSLQREKANEQFF.

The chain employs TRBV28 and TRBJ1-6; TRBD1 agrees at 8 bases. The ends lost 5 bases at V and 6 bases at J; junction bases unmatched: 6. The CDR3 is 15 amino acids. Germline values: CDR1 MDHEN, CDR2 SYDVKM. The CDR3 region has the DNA TGTGCCAGCAGTCCCTCGACAGGGGCTAATTCACCCCTCCACTTT. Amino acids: CASSPSTGANSPLHF.

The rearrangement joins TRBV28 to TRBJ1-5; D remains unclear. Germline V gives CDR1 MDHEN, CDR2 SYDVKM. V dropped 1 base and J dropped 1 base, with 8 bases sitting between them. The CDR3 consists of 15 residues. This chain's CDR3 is CASSLLVGSNQPQHF. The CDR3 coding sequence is TGTGCCAGCAGTTTATTGGTCGGGAGCAATCAGCCCCAGCATTTT.

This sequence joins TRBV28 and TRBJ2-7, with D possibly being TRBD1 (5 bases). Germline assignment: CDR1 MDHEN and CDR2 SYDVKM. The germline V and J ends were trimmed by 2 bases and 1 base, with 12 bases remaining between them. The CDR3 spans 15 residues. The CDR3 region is CASSLEQALSYEQYF. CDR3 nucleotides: TGTGCCAGCAGTTTAGAACAGGCTCTATCCTACGAGCAGTACTTC.

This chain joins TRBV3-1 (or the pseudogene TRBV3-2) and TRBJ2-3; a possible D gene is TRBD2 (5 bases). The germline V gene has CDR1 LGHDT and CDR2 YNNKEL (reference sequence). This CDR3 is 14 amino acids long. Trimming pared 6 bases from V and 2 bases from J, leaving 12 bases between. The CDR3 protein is CASSQSGITDTQYF. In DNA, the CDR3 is TGTGCCAGCAGTCAATCGGGGATCACAGATACGCAGTATTTT.

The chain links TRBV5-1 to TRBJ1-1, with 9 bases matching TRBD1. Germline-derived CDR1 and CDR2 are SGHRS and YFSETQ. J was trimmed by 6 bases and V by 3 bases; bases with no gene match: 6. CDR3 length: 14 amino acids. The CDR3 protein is CASSWGQGNAEAFF. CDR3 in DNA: TGCGCCAGCAGCTGGGGACAGGGTAACGCTGAAGCTTTCTTT.

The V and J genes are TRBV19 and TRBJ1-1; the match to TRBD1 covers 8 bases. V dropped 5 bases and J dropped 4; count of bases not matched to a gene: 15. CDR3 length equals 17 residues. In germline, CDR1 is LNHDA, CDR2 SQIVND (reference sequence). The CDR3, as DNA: TGTGCCAGTAGTTTCACACTAGGACAGGGTGGGAGCACTGAAGCTTTCTTT. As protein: CASSFTLGQGGSTEAFF.

For the CDR3, the DNA is TGTGCCAGCAGTTACTCGATTCTAGCGGGAGGTGAGCAGTTCTTC. The encoded protein is CASSYSILAGGEQFF. The V and J genes are TRBV6-2 or TRBV6-3 and TRBJ2-1; 11 bases align to TRBD2. The V gene end was trimmed by 0 bases and the J gene end by 9 bases; junction bases not matched to a gene: 4. CDR3 length: 15 amino acids. The germline V gene encodes CDR1 MNHEY and CDR2 SVGEGT.

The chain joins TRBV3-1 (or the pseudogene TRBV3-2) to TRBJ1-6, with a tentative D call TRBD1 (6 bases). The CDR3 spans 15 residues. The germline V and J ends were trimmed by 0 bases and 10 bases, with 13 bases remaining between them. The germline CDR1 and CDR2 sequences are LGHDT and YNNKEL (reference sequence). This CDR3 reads CASSQDGGGRSPLHF. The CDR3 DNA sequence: TGTGCCAGCAGCCAAGATGGCGGGGGCCGCTCACCCCTCCACTTT.

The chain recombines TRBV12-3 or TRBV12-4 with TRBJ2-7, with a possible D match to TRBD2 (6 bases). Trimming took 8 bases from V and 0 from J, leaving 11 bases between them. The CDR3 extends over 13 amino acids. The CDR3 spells CASRGASSYEQYF. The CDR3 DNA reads TGTGCCAGCCGCGGGGCAAGCTCCTACGAGCAGTACTTC.

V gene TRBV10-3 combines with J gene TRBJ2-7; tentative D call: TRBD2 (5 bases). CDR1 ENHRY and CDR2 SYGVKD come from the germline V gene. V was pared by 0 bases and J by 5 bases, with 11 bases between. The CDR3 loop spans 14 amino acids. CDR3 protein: CAISESNQRDEQYF. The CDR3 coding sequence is TGTGCCATCAGTGAGTCGAATCAGAGGGACGAGCAGTACTTC.

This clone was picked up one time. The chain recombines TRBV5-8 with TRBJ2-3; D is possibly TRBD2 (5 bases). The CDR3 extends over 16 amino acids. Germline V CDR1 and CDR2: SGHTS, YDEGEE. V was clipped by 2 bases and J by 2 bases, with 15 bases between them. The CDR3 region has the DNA TGTGCCAGCAGCTTAAGAGCGGCGGCCCCCACAGATACGCAGTATTTT. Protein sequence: CASSLRAAAPTDTQYF.

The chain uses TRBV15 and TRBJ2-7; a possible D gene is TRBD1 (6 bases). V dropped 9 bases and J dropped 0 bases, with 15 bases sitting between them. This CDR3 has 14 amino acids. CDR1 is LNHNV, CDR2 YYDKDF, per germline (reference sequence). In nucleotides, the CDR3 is TGTGCCACTCAGCAGGGGTTAAGCTCCTACGAGCAGTACTTC. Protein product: CATQQGLSSYEQYF.

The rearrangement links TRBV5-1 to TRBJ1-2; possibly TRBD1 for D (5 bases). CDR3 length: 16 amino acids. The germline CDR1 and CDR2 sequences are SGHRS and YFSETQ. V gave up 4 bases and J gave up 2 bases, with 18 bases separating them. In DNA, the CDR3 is TGCGCCAGCAGCCCGGAGTCATGGGACTTCAACTATGGCTACACCTTC. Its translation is CASSPESWDFNYGYTF.

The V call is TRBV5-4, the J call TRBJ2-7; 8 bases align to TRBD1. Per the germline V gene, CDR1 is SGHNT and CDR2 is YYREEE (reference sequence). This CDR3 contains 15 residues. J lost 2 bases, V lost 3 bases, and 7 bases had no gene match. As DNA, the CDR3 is TGTGCCAGCAGCTCTAGGACAGGGAAAACCTACGAGCAGTACTTC. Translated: CASSSRTGKTYEQYF.

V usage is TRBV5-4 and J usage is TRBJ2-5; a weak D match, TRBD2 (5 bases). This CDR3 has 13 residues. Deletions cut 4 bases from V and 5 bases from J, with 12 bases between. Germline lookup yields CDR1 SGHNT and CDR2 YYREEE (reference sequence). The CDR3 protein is CASSPGLVETQYF. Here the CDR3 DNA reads TGTGCCAGCAGCCCCGGACTGGTGGAGACCCAGTACTTC.

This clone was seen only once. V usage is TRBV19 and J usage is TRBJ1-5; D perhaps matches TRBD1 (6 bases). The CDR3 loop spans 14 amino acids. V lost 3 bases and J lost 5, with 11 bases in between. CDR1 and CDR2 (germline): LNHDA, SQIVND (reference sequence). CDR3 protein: CASSILGGDQPQHF. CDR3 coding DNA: TGTGCCAGTAGTATTCTAGGGGGGGATCAGCCCCAGCATTTT.

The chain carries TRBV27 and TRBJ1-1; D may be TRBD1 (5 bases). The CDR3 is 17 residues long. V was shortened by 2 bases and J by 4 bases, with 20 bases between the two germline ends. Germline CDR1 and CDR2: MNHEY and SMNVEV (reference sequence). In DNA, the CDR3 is TGTGCCAGCAGTTTACGAATCCGGGGGGGGTTGAGCACTGAAGCTTTCTTT. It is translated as CASSLRIRGGLSTEAFF.

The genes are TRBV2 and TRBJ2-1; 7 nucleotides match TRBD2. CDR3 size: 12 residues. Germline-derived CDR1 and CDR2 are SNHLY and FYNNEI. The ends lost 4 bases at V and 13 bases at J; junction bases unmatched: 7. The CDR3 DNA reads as TGTGCCAGCAGTGGCACTAGCGCCATTCAGTTCTTC. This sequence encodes CASSGTSAIQFF.